This passage covers 28 T cell receptor beta chains from one sample sequenced in a study of shared clonotypes between healthy human individuals. Method: immunoSEQ multiplex PCR; TCRdb's copy keeps in-frame clones and lacks some. The sample carries about 1.5 million clones, around 98% recorded once. Sequences were obtained from naive CD4+ T cells sorted from blood. Subset specified: CD45RA+ positively selected. The receptor set was obtained from a man in his thirties or forties in good health.

The genes are TRBV2 and TRBJ1-1; D gene uncertain. Germline-derived CDR1 and CDR2 are SNHLY and FYNNEI. The CDR3 is 12 amino acids. V was trimmed by 8 bases and J by 0 bases, leaving 7 bases between them. The CDR3 here is CASEGLNTEAFF. The CDR3 nucleotides are TGTGCCAGCGAGGGCTTGAACACTGAAGCTTTCTTT.

A single count supports this clone. The gene calls are TRBV5-4 and TRBJ2-3; 7 nucleotides line up with TRBD2. V lost 0 bases to trimming and J lost 6 bases; unmatched junction nucleotides: 13. The CDR3 has 17 residues. Germline CDR1 SGHNT, CDR2 YYREEE (reference sequence). CDR3 sequence reads: CASSLAGGSLPADTQYF. Written as DNA, the CDR3 is TGTGCCAGCAGCTTGGCCGGGGGGAGTCTTCCCGCGGATACGCAGTATTTT. Variable domain in full (rest from reference TRBV5-4 and TRBJ2-3): ETGVTQSPTHLIKTRGQQVTLRCSSQSGHNTVSWYQQALGQGPQFIFQYYREEENGRGNFPPRFSGLQFPNYSSELNVNALELDDSALYLCASSLAGGSLPADTQYFGPGTRLTVL.

J is TRBJ2-1 and V is TRBV29-1, with D perhaps being TRBD1 or TRBD2 (5 bases each). Trimming stripped 4 bases from V and 2 bases from J, with 15 bases between. Germline values: CDR1 SQVTM, CDR2 ANQGSEA. The CDR3 sequence is 15 residues long. The CDR3 nucleotides are TGCAGCGTTGGGGGGTGGACTCTAACCTACAATGAGCAGTTCTTC. Amino acids: CSVGGWTLTYNEQFF.

This chain connects TRBV7-2 to TRBJ1-5; TRBD1 agrees at 7 bases. Germline V gene data show CDR1 as SGHTA and CDR2 as FQGNSA. With 5 bases clipped from V and 0 bases from J, the junction kept 4 bases outside the gene matches. The CDR3 contains 15 residues. DNA for the CDR3: TGTGCCAGCAGCCGGGACAGTCCTAGCAATCAGCCCCAGCATTTT. Translation: CASSRDSPSNQPQHF.

Details on this clone: The sample holds other DNA sequences that translate to the same CDR3. CDR3 in DNA: TGTGCCAGTAGTACGCAGGGGGCGAACACTGAAGCTTTCTTT. Residues: CASSTQGANTEAFF. The chain uses TRBV19 and TRBJ1-1, with 8 nucleotides matching TRBD1. V dropped 4 bases and J dropped 1; count of bases not matched to a gene: 2. The CDR3 is 14 amino acids. Germline assignment: CDR1 LNHDA and CDR2 SQIVND (reference sequence).

Of note for this clone: This sample includes further DNA sequences coding for the same CDR3. The rearrangement uses TRBV18 and TRBJ2-7; possible D gene TRBD1, 6 bases. There are 12 residues in the CDR3. V gave up 1 base and J gave up 7 bases, with 8 bases separating them. Looked up from germline, CDR1 is KGHSH and CDR2 is LQKENI. The CDR3 nucleotides are TGTGCCAGCTCACCACTCGGGACAGAGCAGTACTTC. Its protein is CASSPLGTEQYF.

The chain is built from TRBV10-3 and TRBJ2-3; TRBD1 aligns across 10 bases. Germline trimming cut 6 bases from V and 0 bases from J; bases unmatched to any gene: 3. The CDR3 is 15 amino acids. Germline assignment: CDR1 ENHRY and CDR2 SYGVKD. For the CDR3, the DNA is TGTGCCATCAGCAGGACAGGGGGGAGCACAGATACGCAGTATTTT. This codes for CAISRTGGSTDTQYF.

The gene calls are TRBV15 and TRBJ1-5, with D unclear. Germline CDR1 LNHNV, CDR2 YYDKDF (reference sequence). Trimming took 0 bases from V and 3 from J, leaving 12 bases between them. The CDR3 runs to 16 residues. The CDR3: CATSRDRLGFNQPQHF. The CDR3 DNA follows: TGTGCCACCAGCAGAGATCGGCTTGGCTTCAATCAGCCCCAGCATTTT.

CDR3 region: CASSLAGGRHEQYF. CDR3 sequence (DNA): TGTGCCAGCAGCTTAGCAGGCGGGAGGCACGAGCAGTACTTC. The rearrangement joins TRBV7-8 to TRBJ2-7, with 8 positions matching TRBD2. The CDR3 is made up of 14 amino acids. The ends lost 0 bases at V and 5 bases at J; junction bases unmatched: 3. The germline gives CDR1 SGHVS, CDR2 FQNEAQ. The variable domain in full, with the rest retrieved from reference TRBV7-8 and TRBJ2-7, is GAGVSQSPRYKVAKRGQDVALRCDPISGHVSLFWYQQALGQGPEFLTYFQNEAQLDKSGLPSDRFFAERPEGSVSTLKIQRTQQEDSAVYLCASSLAGGRHEQYFGPGTRLTVT.

The table lists this clone with a count of one. In the same sample, other DNA sequences code for this CDR3. The CDR3 nucleotides read TGTGCCAGCTCACCCAGGGACACAGATACGCAGTATTTT. Translated: CASSPRDTDTQYF. The J gene is TRBJ2-3, the V gene TRBV18; D is perhaps TRBD1 (5 bases). Germline V lookup: CDR1 KGHSH, CDR2 LQKENI. CDR3 length equals 13 residues. Trimming shortened V by 3 bases and J by 2 bases, and 6 bases separated the two germline ends.

This clone appeared once. The V and J genes are TRBV7-2 and TRBJ2-3, with 9 nucleotides matching TRBD1. Germline-derived CDR1 and CDR2 are SGHTA and FQGNSA. CDR3 length: 15 amino acids. The V gene end was trimmed by 8 bases and the J gene end by 3 bases; junction bases not matched to a gene: 9. The CDR3 sequence: CASSLGDRVTDTQYF. The DNA of the CDR3 is TGTGCCAGCTCCCTGGGGGACAGGGTAACAGATACGCAGTATTTT.

Written as DNA, the CDR3 is TGTGCCAGCAGTTTAGACCGACTAGCGGGAAAGTACAATGAGCAGTTCTTC. It yields the protein CASSLDRLAGKYNEQFF. J is TRBJ2-1 and V is TRBV27; TRBD2 aligns across 11 bases. The CDR3 is made up of 17 amino acids. CDR1 and CDR2 from the germline V gene are MNHEY and SMNVEV (reference sequence). The J segment lost 4 bases and the V segment lost 2 bases, leaving 7 bases of the junction unmatched.

V gene TRBV7-3 combines with J gene TRBJ2-5, with TRBD2 identical over 7 bases. Germline CDR1 is SGHTA and CDR2 is FQGTGA. This CDR3 is 14 amino acids long. V shed 2 bases, J shed 2 bases, and the junction held 2 bases outside the gene matches. The CDR3 region has the DNA TGTGCCAGCAGCTTACGAGCGGGGCAAGAGACCCAGTACTTC. Translation gives CASSLRAGQETQYF.

The rearrangement joins TRBV7-8 to TRBJ2-3; no definite D call. V was clipped by 6 bases and J by 1 base, with 5 bases between them. The CDR3 runs to 12 residues. CDR1 and CDR2 (germline): SGHVS, FQNEAQ. DNA for the CDR3: TGTGCCAGCAGTCCCCGCACAGATACGCAGTATTTT. Amino acid sequence: CASSPRTDTQYF.

The chain employs TRBV21-1 and TRBJ1-5. TRBV21-1 counts as a pseudogene. The CDR3 sequence is 14 residues long. The CDR3 loop is CASSKEAGEQPQHF. CDR3 nucleotide sequence: TGTGCCAGCAGCAAAGAAGCGGGTGAACAGCCCCAGCATTTT.

The chain recombines TRBV29-1 with TRBJ2-3; D may match TRBD1 or TRBD2 (5 bases each). CDR3 length: 15 amino acids. Germline lookup yields CDR1 SQVTM and CDR2 ANQGSEA. With 4 bases removed from V and 4 bases from J, the gap between germline ends came to 18 bases. CDR3 sequence reads: CSVATVRDGADTQYF. As DNA, the CDR3 is TGCAGCGTTGCCACGGTTCGGGACGGGGCAGATACGCAGTATTTT.

The chain is built from TRBV5-1 and TRBJ1-4; 7 nucleotides line up with TRBD1. The CDR3 is 15 amino acids. J gave up 4 bases and V 1 base, and 4 bases lay outside the gene matches. Germline assignment: CDR1 SGHRS and CDR2 YFSETQ. The CDR3 reads CASSLWTGINEKLFF. CDR3 coding DNA: TGCGCCAGCAGCTTGTGGACAGGAATTAATGAAAAACTGTTTTTT.

This clone was seen once. In the same sample, other DNA sequences code for this CDR3. The chain uses TRBV11-2 and TRBJ1-5; the match to TRBD1 covers 8 bases. This CDR3 region has 14 residues. In germline, CDR1 is SGHAT, CDR2 FQNNGV. V shed 5 bases and J 4 bases; nucleotides not matched to a gene: 4. In DNA, the CDR3 is TGTGCCAGCAGCAGGACAGGGCCAAATCAGCCCCAGCATTTT. Encoded protein: CASSRTGPNQPQHF.

As regards this clone: The sample has other DNA sequences that encode this CDR3 too. The CDR3 spells CSVGGTSGSTDTQYF. In nucleotides, the CDR3 is TGCAGCGTTGGGGGGACTAGCGGGAGCACAGATACGCAGTATTTT. The gene calls are TRBV29-1 and TRBJ2-3, with 12 bases that match TRBD2. V lost 4 bases and J lost 0; bases outside the gene matches: 2. This CDR3 comprises 15 residues. Germline values: CDR1 SQVTM, CDR2 ANQGSEA.

CDR3 sequence: CASSRGQGAMNEQFF. The CDR3 bases are TGTGCCAGCAGCCGCGGACAGGGGGCAATGAATGAGCAGTTCTTC. The chain links TRBV6-6 to TRBJ2-1; 11 nucleotides align to TRBD1. With 6 bases clipped from V and 7 bases from J, the junction kept 8 bases outside the gene matches. Germline V gene lookup returns CDR1 MNHNY and CDR2 SVGAGI (reference sequence). The CDR3 consists of 15 residues.

The table lists this clone with a count of one. The chain couples TRBV18 to TRBJ1-1; unclear D gene. The CDR3 consists of 14 residues. Germline V gene lookup returns CDR1 KGHSH and CDR2 LQKENI. V lost 3 bases and J lost 2, with 10 bases in between. Here the CDR3 DNA reads TGTGCCAGCTCACCGGGAATAGGAAACACTGAAGCTTTCTTT. Amino acids: CASSPGIGNTEAFF.

Points on this clone: The same CDR3 also results from other DNA sequences found in this sample. The gene calls are TRBV27 and TRBJ2-5; no firm D call. Germline CDR1 reads MNHEY; CDR2 reads SMNVEV (reference sequence). The V and J ends lost 4 bases and 4 bases respectively, with 7 bases between them. CDR3 length: 12 residues. CDR3 bases: TGTGCCAGCAGTTCCCCCGGAGAGACCCAGTACTTC. Residues: CASSSPGETQYF.

The chain uses TRBV2 and TRBJ2-1; D might be TRBD1 (5 bases). The CDR3 contains 14 residues. Germline V lookup: CDR1 SNHLY, CDR2 FYNNEI. V lost 1 base, J lost 8 bases, and 12 bases lay in between. As DNA, the CDR3 is TGTGCCAGCAGTGAAGAGGGGTTTAGTGATGAGCAGTTCTTC. Its translation: CASSEEGFSDEQFF.

The V gene is TRBV7-9, the J gene TRBJ2-1; TRBD2 matches at 7 bases. The CDR3 consists of 19 residues. J was trimmed by 3 bases and V by 0 bases; bases with no gene match: 14. Germline V CDR1 and CDR2: SEHNR, FQNEAQ (reference sequence). The CDR3 here is CASSLALGEGPSFYNEQFF. The CDR3 DNA is TGTGCCAGCAGCTTAGCGCTTGGGGAGGGTCCAAGTTTCTACAATGAGCAGTTCTTC.

The chain has TRBV5-8 and TRBJ2-5; TRBD1 is a possible D gene (6 bases). The ends were cut back, 4 bases at V and 2 bases at J, with 15 bases in the middle. CDR3 size: 15 residues. The V gene's germline CDR1 is SGHTS and CDR2 YDEGEE. The CDR3 region is CASSPGSGEQETQYF. The DNA for the CDR3 is TGTGCCAGCAGCCCCGGGTCAGGGGAACAAGAGACCCAGTACTTC.

This chain uses TRBV9 with TRBJ2-7; possibly TRBD1 for D (5 bases). Germline assignment: CDR1 SGDLS and CDR2 YYNGEE. This CDR3 is built from 14 residues. With 3 bases removed from V and 4 bases from J, the gap between germline ends came to 14 bases. The CDR3 reads CASSARQSPYEQYF. The DNA of the CDR3 is TGTGCCAGCAGCGCCCGACAGAGTCCGTACGAGCAGTACTTC.

V and J are TRBV7-9 and TRBJ2-3; D is uncertain. CDR3 length: 13 amino acids. V was pared by 5 bases and J by 2 bases, with 8 bases between. CDR1 is SEHNR, CDR2 FQNEAQ, per germline (reference sequence). CDR3 sequence: CASSPLYTDTQYF. The CDR3 DNA follows: TGTGCCAGCAGCCCTTTATACACAGATACGCAGTATTTT.

This chain uses TRBV28 with TRBJ1-2, with D perhaps TRBD1 (6 bases). Germline CDR1 and CDR2: MDHEN and SYDVKM. Deletions cut 8 bases from V and 2 bases from J, with 15 bases between. CDR3 size: 14 residues. The CDR3 DNA reads as TGTGCCAGCGCTTCTCGGGGGGCCAACTATGGCTACACCTTC. It yields the protein CASASRGANYGYTF.